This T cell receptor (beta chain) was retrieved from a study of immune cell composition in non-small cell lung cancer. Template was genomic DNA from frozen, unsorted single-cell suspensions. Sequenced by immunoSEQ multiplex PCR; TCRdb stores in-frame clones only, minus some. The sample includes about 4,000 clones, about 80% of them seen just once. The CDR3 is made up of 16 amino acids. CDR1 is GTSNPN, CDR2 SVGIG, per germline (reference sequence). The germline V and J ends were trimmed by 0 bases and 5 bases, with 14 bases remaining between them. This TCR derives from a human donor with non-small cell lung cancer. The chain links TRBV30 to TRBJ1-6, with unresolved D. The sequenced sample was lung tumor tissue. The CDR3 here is CAWSVSGWENNSPLHF. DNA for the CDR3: TGTGCCTGGAGTGTGTCTGGGTGGGAGAATAATTCACCCCTCCACTTT.